The entry below describes one T cell receptor (beta chain). Its antigen is unidentified. The TCR beta CDR3 regions underwent amplification from RNA transcripts. First-round RT-PCR employed HTBI primers, with a second-round multiplex PCR after it. One entry per CDR3 protein results from TCRdb running MiXCR on the multiplex PCR reads. The table has about 230,000 distinct CDR3 sequences, about 46% seen once. This sample is part of a study of Graves' ophthalmopathy and Graves' hyperthyroidism. Study-wide results and limits: Using 13 signatures, a model distinguished ophthalmopathy from stable hyperthyroidism, reaching around 86% sensitivity and 81.08% specificity.

With 8 bases removed from V and 8 bases from J, the gap between germline ends came to 15 bases. This CDR3 contains 13 residues. The germline V gene encodes CDR1 MGHDK and CDR2 SYGVNS. None of the included patients had other autoimmune diseases, uncontrolled infections, pregnancy or lactation, as these led to exclusion. V usage is TRBV25-1 and J usage is TRBJ1-4, with D perhaps matching TRBD1 (5 bases). The sequenced material came from peripheral blood. The TCR was taken from an adult man with Graves' ophthalmopathy. DNA for the CDR3: TGTGCCAGCGTTGGGGGTTTGGAAGAAAAACTGTTTTTT. As protein: CASVGGLEEKLFF.